The 9 T cell receptor beta chains given below trace back to one sample, sequenced in a study of blood T cell repertoires in COVID-19. Profiling relied on immunoSEQ multiplex PCR, and the TCRdb table lists in-frame clones only, not all of them. The sample carries 380,000 or so clones, 88% recorded once. Sequencing input: PBMCs or T cells enriched from blood (not recorded which). The receptor source for this set is a woman aged 25 to 39 with acute COVID-19.

The chain combines TRBV6-4 with TRBJ2-1; 14 bases are shared with TRBD2. With V trimmed by 6 bases and J by 10 bases, 8 bases remained unmatched. The CDR3 consists of 15 residues. Germline V gene sequence: CDR1 MRHNA, CDR2 SNTAGT. The chain's CDR3 is CASRMTSGGAREQFF. CDR3 DNA sequence: TGTGCCAGCAGAATGACTAGCGGGGGGGCAAGGGAGCAGTTCTTC.

With respect to this clone: At the DNA level, this CDR3 is encoded by other sequences in the same sample as well. The J gene is TRBJ1-1, the V gene TRBV5-1; TRBD1 matches 7 bases. There are 15 residues in the CDR3. The V gene's germline CDR1 is SGHRS and CDR2 YFSETQ. V shed 0 bases, J shed 1 base, and the junction held 3 bases outside the gene matches. This chain's CDR3 is CASSLAGQANTEAFF. DNA for the CDR3: TGCGCCAGCAGCTTGGCCGGACAGGCGAACACTGAAGCTTTCTTT. The entire variable domain, with the rest obtained from reference TRBV5-1 and TRBJ1-1, is as follows: KAGVTQTPRYLIKTRGQQVTLSCSPISGHRSVSWYQQTPGQGLQFLFEYFSETQRNKGNFPGRFSGRQFSNSRSEMNVSTLELGDSALYLCASSLAGQANTEAFFGQGTRLTVV.

V gene TRBV5-6 combines with J gene TRBJ1-1, with D uncertain. Trimming shortened V by 2 bases and J by 0 bases, and 8 bases separated the two germline ends. The V gene's germline CDR1 is SGHDT and CDR2 YYEEEE. The CDR3 totals 14 residues. The CDR3 sequence: CASSFGELNTEAFF. Here the CDR3 DNA reads TGTGCCAGCAGCTTCGGTGAGTTGAACACTGAAGCTTTCTTT.

The chain joins TRBV20-1 to TRBJ2-1; possible D gene TRBD2, 5 bases. The germline CDR1 and CDR2 sequences are DFQATT and SNEGSKA (reference sequence). The CDR3 totals 14 residues. The V end lost 3 bases, the J end lost 0 bases, and 9 bases lay between the germline ends. CDR3 sequence reads: CSASKSGSYNEQFF. CDR3 nucleotides: TGCAGTGCTAGTAAAAGCGGCTCCTACAATGAGCAGTTCTTC.

As DNA, the CDR3 is TGTGCCACCAGAGGGGAGGTAAACTACGAGCAGTACTTC. Translation: CATRGEVNYEQYF. The rearrangement joins TRBV19 to TRBJ2-7; TRBD2 is a possible D gene (6 bases). Germline V gives CDR1 LNHDA, CDR2 SQIVND (reference sequence). The CDR3 totals 13 residues. Trimming took 10 bases from V and 3 from J, leaving 16 bases between them.

V gene TRBV10-3 combines with J gene TRBJ2-2; TRBD1 matches at 9 bases. Losses at the gene ends were 4 bases for V and 6 bases for J; bases not matched to a gene: 9. The germline V gene encodes CDR1 ENHRY and CDR2 SYGVKD. This CDR3 comprises 16 residues. The CDR3 here is CAISVTGQGRSGELFF. The CDR3, as DNA: TGTGCCATCAGTGTGACGGGACAGGGTCGTTCCGGGGAGCTGTTTTTT.

J is TRBJ2-3 and V is TRBV19; TRBD2 matches 7 bases. Germline lookup yields CDR1 LNHDA and CDR2 SQIVND (reference sequence). CDR3 length: 17 amino acids. Unmatched junction bases numbered 15, after V lost 3 bases and J lost 6 bases. CDR3 amino acids: CASSISTGTMGLDTQYF. CDR3 nucleotide sequence: TGTGCCAGTAGTATCTCGACCGGGACTATGGGTTTGGATACGCAGTATTTT.

The gene calls are TRBV4-1 and TRBJ1-5; D unclear. Deletions cut 0 bases from V and 9 bases from J, with 18 bases between. This CDR3 region has 16 residues. The V gene's germline CDR1 is MGHRA and CDR2 YSYEKL. The CDR3 loop reads CASSQEWTAPRTPQHF. The CDR3 nucleotides read TGCGCCAGCAGCCAAGAATGGACTGCCCCTAGGACGCCCCAGCATTTT.

This clone has a handful of counts. The chain employs TRBV6-1 and TRBJ1-5, with a weak D call TRBD1 (5 bases). The CDR3 extends over 19 amino acids. The V and J ends lost 3 bases and 4 bases respectively, with 25 bases between them. Germline CDR1 and CDR2: MNHNS and SASEGT. The CDR3 DNA reads TGTGCCAGCAGTGATTCTTACGGCCAGGGAAGAGGTAAAAATCAGCCCCAGCATTTT. Amino acids: CASSDSYGQGRGKNQPQHF.